This TCR beta chain was sequenced for a study of tumor-infiltrating lymphocytes in localized non-small cell lung cancer. General study points: Tumor T-cell fraction was not associated with recurrence-free survival. Each assay used a separate piece of the same tissue.

Assay used: immunoSEQ multiplex PCR; TCRdb lists only in-frame clones, some missing. The sample carries around 17,000 clones, over 75% recorded once. CDR3 length equals 13 residues. Germline CDR1 reads SSHAT; CDR2 reads FNYEAQ (reference sequence). A note on this clone: What it binds is unknown. Its ends do not fully match the called genes, so a read error is possible.

Sample: lung tumor tissue. V usage is TRBV7-7 and J usage is TRBJ2-7; tentatively, D is TRBD1 or TRBD2 (5 bases each). This clonotype was sampled from a human donor with non-small cell lung cancer. CDR3 bases: TGTGCTAGCAGCCGGGACCGAACCTACGAGCAGTACTTC. The encoded protein is CASSRDRTYEQYF.